The next 25 T cell receptor beta chains were all read from a single sample in a study of low-dose radiotherapy and immunotherapy resistance in tumors. Alpha- and beta-chain coverage of first-strand cDNA came from TRAV- and TRBV-specific primers. TCR amplification involved 20 to 25 PCR cycles with a constant-region primer and V-primer adapter. TCRdb analysed the reads with MiXCR anew, one entry per CDR3 protein. The profile covers over 65,000 distinct CDR3 sequences, with roughly 19% appearing a single time and roughly 2.8% taken by the ten largest. Stated time point: before trial treatment. The sequencing used PBMCs, collected before treatment. Receptors were obtained from a male donor with prostate cancer.

This clonotype was counted many times. The chain combines TRBV7-9 with TRBJ1-2; 7 positions agree with TRBD1. Germline trimming cut 7 bases from V and 6 bases from J; bases unmatched to any gene: 14. CDR1 and CDR2 (germline): SEHNR, FQNEAQ (reference sequence). The CDR3 loop spans 15 amino acids. CDR3 sequence reads: CASIPDYRGPNGYTF. Here the CDR3 DNA reads TGTGCCAGCATCCCGGACTACAGGGGCCCCAATGGCTACACCTTC.

This clonotype has at least ten counts. The chain employs TRBV5-1 and TRBJ2-7; D remains unclear. Germline CDR1 is SGHRS and CDR2 is YFSETQ. V lost 4 bases to trimming and J lost 3 bases, with 8 bases between them. The CDR3 runs to 12 residues. DNA of the CDR3: TGCGCCAGCAGCGTGAACAGCTACGAGCAGTACTTC. Amino acid sequence: CASSVNSYEQYF. The full variable domain, its missing parts supplied by reference TRBV5-1 and TRBJ2-7, is KAGVTQTPRYLIKTRGQQVTLSCSPISGHRSVSWYQQTPGQGLQFLFEYFSETQRNKGNFPGRFSGRQFSNSRSEMNVSTLELGDSALYLCASSVNSYEQYFGPGTRLTVT.

The gene calls are TRBV5-1 and TRBJ2-7, with 9 positions matching TRBD2. The ends lost 5 bases at V and 1 base at J; junction bases unmatched: 4. The CDR3 spans 14 residues. The V gene's germline CDR1 is SGHRS and CDR2 YFSETQ. The CDR3 DNA reads TGCGCCAGCAGTTACGCGGGGGGGTCCTACGAGCAGTACTTC. Amino acid sequence: CASSYAGGSYEQYF.

This clonotype was observed at least ten times. This sequence joins TRBV20-1 and TRBJ2-5; the match to TRBD2 covers 9 bases. The CDR3 spans 16 residues. The trim removed 0 bases at V and 6 bases at J, leaving 11 bases unmatched. CDR1 is DFQATT and CDR2 is SNEGSKA in the germline V gene (reference sequence). The CDR3 spells CSAREGGGGAVKTQYF. In DNA, the CDR3 is TGCAGTGCTAGAGAAGGAGGCGGGGGGGCGGTGAAGACCCAGTACTTC.

This clonotype was counted at least ten times. The gene calls are TRBV23-1 and TRBJ2-3; D remains unclear. TRBV23-1 is reported as an ORF; its role is uncertain. The ends were cut back, 8 bases at V and 1 base at J, with 19 bases in the middle. The CDR3 extends over 16 amino acids. The CDR3 region has the DNA TGCGCCAGCGCCGACACCGACGGATGGGGCACAGATACGCAGTATTTT. This gives the protein CASADTDGWGTDTQYF.

This clonotype was observed at least ten times. The chain links TRBV4-2 to TRBJ2-5, with 9 bases lining up with TRBD2. Per the germline V gene, CDR1 is LGHNA and CDR2 is YNFKEQ. The CDR3 contains 16 residues. V was clipped by 0 bases and J by 2 bases; unmatched bases: 4. CDR3 region: CASSQEVAGVQETQYF. CDR3 coding DNA: TGTGCCAGCAGCCAAGAAGTAGCGGGGGTTCAAGAGACCCAGTACTTC.

This clonotype showed up many times. This chain uses TRBV19 with TRBJ2-5; 9 bases match TRBD1. The J segment lost 5 bases and the V segment lost 6 bases, leaving 10 bases of the junction unmatched. CDR1 and CDR2 (germline): LNHDA, SQIVND (reference sequence). There are 15 residues in the CDR3. The CDR3, as DNA: TGTGCCAGTAGCCCACGACAGGGGGACGGGGAGACCCAGTACTTC. As protein: CASSPRQGDGETQYF.

This clonotype has at least ten counts. V usage is TRBV20-1 and J usage is TRBJ2-3; D remains ambiguous. The germline V and J ends were trimmed by 3 bases and 3 bases, with 13 bases remaining between them. The CDR3 runs 14 residues. Germline V CDR1 and CDR2: DFQATT, SNEGSKA (reference sequence). Written as DNA, the CDR3 is TGCAGTGCTAGTCCGCCGTCGGCGACAGATACGCAGTATTTT. It specifies CSASPPSATDTQYF.

CDR3 residues: CASSPLTDGGNTIYF. CDR3 DNA: TGTGCCAGCAGTCCTCTGACTGATGGTGGAAACACCATATATTTT. This rearrangement joins TRBV27 to TRBJ1-3, with D unclear. Looked up from germline, CDR1 is MNHEY and CDR2 is SMNVEV (reference sequence). This CDR3 contains 15 residues. The V and J ends lost 5 bases and 3 bases respectively, with 14 bases between them.

The rearrangement links TRBV7-9 to TRBJ2-7, with TRBD2 matching 15 bases. V lost 5 bases, J lost 2 bases, and 7 bases stayed unmatched. The germline CDR1 and CDR2 sequences are SEHNR and FQNEAQ (reference sequence). The CDR3 is 17 residues long. CDR3 sequence: CASSPPGLAGGPYEQYF. CDR3 coding DNA: TGTGCCAGCAGCCCACCGGGACTAGCGGGGGGCCCCTACGAGCAGTACTTC.

This clonotype has ten or more counts. V and J are TRBV11-2 and TRBJ2-2; 8 positions agree with TRBD1. J was trimmed by 6 bases and V by 5 bases; bases with no gene match: 11. Per the germline V gene, CDR1 is SGHAT and CDR2 is FQNNGV. The CDR3 spans 16 residues. CDR3 in DNA: TGTGCCAGCAGCCAAGGCTGGACAGGGTGGGCCGGGGAGCTGTTTTTT. This sequence encodes CASSQGWTGWAGELFF.

This clonotype has at least ten counts. Written as DNA, the CDR3 is TGCAGTGCTATGGGTTTTTTCAATCAGCCCCAGCATTTT. Protein sequence: CSAMGFFNQPQHF. This rearrangement joins TRBV20-1 to TRBJ1-5; no reliable D call. V was cut by 4 bases and J by 3 bases, with 10 bases left in between. There are 13 residues in the CDR3. Germline lookup yields CDR1 DFQATT and CDR2 SNEGSKA (reference sequence).

This clonotype was observed many times. The chain employs TRBV5-6 and TRBJ1-4, with 9 positions matching TRBD1. Trimming at V came to 4 bases and at J to 8 bases, leaving 9 bases not matched to a gene. CDR1 is SGHDT, CDR2 YYEEEE, per germline. The CDR3 extends over 15 amino acids. The chain's CDR3 is CASSLTGQGLEKLFF. Written as DNA, the CDR3 is TGTGCCAGCAGCCTAACAGGACAGGGGCTGGAAAAACTGTTTTTT.

This clonotype was observed many times. The chain carries TRBV28 and TRBJ2-2; perhaps TRBD1 as D (7 bases). Germline V lookup: CDR1 MDHEN, CDR2 SYDVKM. There are 18 residues in the CDR3. Trimming took off 5 bases at V and 4 bases at J, with 23 bases between the two ends. The CDR3 region has the DNA TGTGCCAGCAGTCTGGCCCGGGGGAGTTCAGGGGGCACCGGGGAGCTGTTTTTT. Protein product: CASSLARGSSGGTGELFF.

This clonotype was picked up a small number of times. The rearrangement links TRBV6-8 to TRBJ2-3; the D call may be TRBD1 or TRBD2 (5 bases each). The germline V and J ends were trimmed by 8 bases and 1 base, with 10 bases remaining between them. The CDR3 sequence is 13 residues long. CDR1 is MNHGY, CDR2 SAAAGT, per germline. This CDR3 reads CASSRGGTDTQYF. DNA for the CDR3: TGTGCCAGCTCGAGAGGGGGCACAGATACGCAGTATTTT.

In its sample, this clonotype was seen once. This likely came from a read error, as a far larger clone is one base away. V gene TRBV6-1 combines with J gene TRBJ2-1; 7 positions agree with TRBD1. CDR3 length: 16 residues. V lost 4 bases to trimming and J lost 13 bases; unmatched junction nucleotides: 19. The germline V gene has CDR1 MNHNS and CDR2 SASEGT. CDR3 sequence reads: CASSGTGTAGWDIQFF. CDR3 nucleotide sequence: TGTGCCAGCAGTGGGACGGGGACAGCCGGTTGGGACATTCAGTTCTTC.

This clonotype appeared many times. This chain links TRBV11-2 with TRBJ2-7; no firm D call. V was trimmed by 3 bases and J by 4 bases, leaving 10 bases between them. The germline CDR1 and CDR2 sequences are SGHAT and FQNNGV. CDR3 size: 13 residues. The CDR3 nucleotides are TGTGCCAGCAGCTTGGCGCAGCCATACGAGCAGTACTTC. Its protein is CASSLAQPYEQYF.

This clonotype occurred many times. The chain recombines TRBV11-2 with TRBJ2-3; 7 bases agree with TRBD2. The V gene's germline CDR1 is SGHAT and CDR2 FQNNGV. The CDR3 extends over 16 amino acids. V shed 5 bases, J shed 4 bases, and the junction held 12 bases outside the gene matches. This chain's CDR3 is CASSPLTGGIADTQYF. CDR3 in DNA: TGTGCCAGCAGCCCCCTGACGGGGGGTATCGCAGATACGCAGTATTTT.

CDR3 loop: CASSQSTPGNTIYF. CDR3 sequence (DNA): TGCGCCAGCAGCCAAAGCACTCCTGGAAACACCATATATTTT. The chain uses TRBV4-3 and TRBJ1-3; no clear D gene. Trimming shortened V by 2 bases and J by 2 bases, and 7 bases separated the two germline ends. Germline V gene data show CDR1 as LGHNA and CDR2 as YSLEER. There are 14 residues in the CDR3.

On this clonotype itself: The DNA is omitted, as the CDR3 cannot be located on it reliably, and the CDR3 follows TCRdb's listing. CDR3 loop: CATNSGTSYGGELFFF. This chain uses TRBV6-1 with TRBJ2-2; the table's D call, TRBD2, was not checked against the DNA. Germline V gene data show CDR1 as MNHNS and CDR2 as SASEGT. Inclusive of both ends, the CDR3 amounts to 16 amino acids.

To note about this clonotype: At one end the junction does not follow the germline gene, possibly because of a read error. The chain joins TRBV10-2 to TRBJ1-1, with D maybe TRBD1 (6 bases). CDR1 and CDR2 (germline): WSHSY, SAAADI. The CDR3 has 13 amino acids. The CDR3 region is CANSESRGTEALF. In nucleotides, the CDR3 is TGCGCCAACAGTGAGTCGAGGGGGACTGAAGCTCTCTTT.

This clonotype was counted at least ten times. The V gene is TRBV19, the J gene TRBJ1-6; D may be TRBD1 (6 bases). This CDR3 spans 14 amino acids. Germline loops: CDR1 LNHDA, CDR2 SQIVND (reference sequence). The V end lost 6 bases, the J end lost 10 bases, and 16 bases lay between the germline ends. The CDR3 loop reads CASSNRQERSPLHF. The CDR3, as DNA: TGTGCCAGTAGCAATCGACAGGAACGCTCACCCCTCCACTTT.

This clonotype was seen ten or more times. The chain has TRBV21-1 and TRBJ2-7. TRBV21-1 is termed a pseudogene. CDR3 length: 14 amino acids. This CDR3 is CASSKEDETYEQYF. DNA for the CDR3: TGTGCCAGCAGCAAAGAGGACGAGACTTACGAGCAGTACTTC.

In its sample, this clonotype was seen many times. The genes are TRBV12-3 or TRBV12-4 and TRBJ1-1; no clear D. The germline V and J ends were trimmed by 5 bases and 6 bases, with 10 bases remaining between them. The CDR3 totals 12 residues. CDR3 protein: CASSTTSPEAFF. The CDR3 bases are TGTGCCAGCAGTACTACCTCGCCTGAAGCTTTCTTT.

In its sample, this clonotype was seen many times. The chain recombines TRBV19 with TRBJ2-3; tentatively, D is TRBD2 (6 bases). Germline V CDR1 and CDR2: LNHDA, SQIVND (reference sequence). With 7 bases removed from V and 1 base from J, the gap between germline ends came to 15 bases. The CDR3 extends over 15 amino acids. CDR3 amino acids: CASTPGTYRTDTQYF. As DNA, the CDR3 is TGTGCCAGTACCCCCGGGACTTACCGCACAGATACGCAGTATTTT.